Reported below is one T cell receptor beta chain. Its antigen is still unknown. The source of the sample is a study of CD8 T cells in Susac syndrome. Overall study results and limits: The authors acknowledged that their TCR sequencing and HLA analysis involved a relatively small number of individuals.

CDR1 SEHNR and CDR2 FQNEAQ come from the germline V gene (reference sequence). This CDR3 region has 15 residues. Trimming took 5 bases from V and 0 from J, leaving 8 bases between them. The RNA input was roughly 0.5 to 1 ug, and it was reverse transcribed with random hexamers. TCR beta CDR3 was amplified by immunoSEQ covering 54 Vbeta and 13 Jbeta. TCRdb re-analysed the immunoSEQ multiplex PCR reads in MiXCR, keeping a single row per CDR3 protein. The repertoire consists of some 100,000 distinct CDR3 sequences, with around 94% occurring once and the leading ten covering approximately 0.093%. V is TRBV7-9 and J is TRBJ1-6, with D hard to call. This clonotype originated in a human donor with multiple sclerosis. The specimen was CD4+ T cells from PBMCs. The CDR3 DNA reads TGTGCCAGCAGCCTCGCCGGCTCCTATAATTCACCCCTCCACTTT. Protein: CASSLAGSYNSPLHF. The full variable domain, with the rest looked up from reference TRBV7-9 and TRBJ1-6, is DTGVSQNPRHKITKRGQNVTFRCDPISEHNRLYWYRQTLGQGPEFLTYFQNEAQLEKSRLLSDRFSAERPKGSFSTLEIQRTEQGDSAMYLCASSLAGSYNSPLHFGNGTRLTVT.